This TCR beta chain is drawn from a study of T cell repertoires in cytomegalovirus infection. At the level of the study: The authors used CMV epitopes that were HLA-C-restricted (recently identified) and HLA-B-restricted (well studied). Matching HLA type and CMV infection were both indicated by public TCR beta signatures. Overall study results and limits: There were HLA-C-restricted CMV-specific TCR beta clonotypes dominating the ex vivo response. Accumulated public TCR beta family frequency recognized individuals carrying CMV together with the relevant HLA.

Worth noting for this clonotype: Its antigen remains unknown.

TCRdb itself ran the reads through MiXCR, one entry per CDR3 protein. The table includes some 940,000 distinct CDR3 sequences, approximately 31% detected once. Trimming cost V 1 base and J 3 bases; bases outside gene matches: 9. Germline V gene sequence: CDR1 MNHEY, CDR2 SMNVEV (reference sequence). The CDR3 is 17 amino acids. V is TRBV27 and J is TRBJ1-1, with 9 nucleotides matching TRBD1. The sequenced sample was cultured CD8+ T cells from PBMCs, obtained from culture after CMV antigen stimulation. This TCR came from a human donor in good health (CMV status not recorded). Some clones in this sample may be carry-over from other donors' samples. The CDR3 here is CASSLYRGLNLYTEAFF. The CDR3 nucleotides read TGTGCCAGCAGTTTATACAGGGGGCTTAATTTGTACACTGAAGCTTTCTTT.